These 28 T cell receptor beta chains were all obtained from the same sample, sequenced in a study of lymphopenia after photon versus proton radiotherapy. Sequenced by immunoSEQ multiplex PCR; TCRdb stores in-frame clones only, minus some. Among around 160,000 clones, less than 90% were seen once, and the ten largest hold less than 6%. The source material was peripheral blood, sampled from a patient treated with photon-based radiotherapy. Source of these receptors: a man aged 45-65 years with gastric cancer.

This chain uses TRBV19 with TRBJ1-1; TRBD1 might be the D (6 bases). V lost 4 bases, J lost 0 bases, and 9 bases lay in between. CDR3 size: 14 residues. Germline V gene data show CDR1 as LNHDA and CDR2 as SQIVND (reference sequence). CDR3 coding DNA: TGTGCCAGTAGTACCGGGGGCATGAACACTGAAGCTTTCTTT. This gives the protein CASSTGGMNTEAFF.

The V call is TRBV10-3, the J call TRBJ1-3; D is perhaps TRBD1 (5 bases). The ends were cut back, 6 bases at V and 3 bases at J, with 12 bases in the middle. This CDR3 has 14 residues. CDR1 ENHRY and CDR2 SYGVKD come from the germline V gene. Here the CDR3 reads CAIRSTAYGNTIYF. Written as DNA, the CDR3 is TGTGCCATCAGGTCGACAGCTTATGGAAACACCATATATTTT.

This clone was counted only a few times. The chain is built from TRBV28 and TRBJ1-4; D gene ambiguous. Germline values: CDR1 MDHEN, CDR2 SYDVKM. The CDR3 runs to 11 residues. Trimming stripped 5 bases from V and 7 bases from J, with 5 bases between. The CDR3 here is CASSVVEKLFF. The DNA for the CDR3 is TGTGCCAGCAGTGTGGTTGAAAAACTGTTTTTT.

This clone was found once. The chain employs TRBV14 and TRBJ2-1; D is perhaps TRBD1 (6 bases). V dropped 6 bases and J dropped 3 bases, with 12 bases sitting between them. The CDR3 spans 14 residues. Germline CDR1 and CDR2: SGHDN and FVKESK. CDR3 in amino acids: CASSQDRVYNEQFF. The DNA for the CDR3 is TGTGCCAGCAGTCAGGACAGAGTCTACAATGAGCAGTTCTTC.

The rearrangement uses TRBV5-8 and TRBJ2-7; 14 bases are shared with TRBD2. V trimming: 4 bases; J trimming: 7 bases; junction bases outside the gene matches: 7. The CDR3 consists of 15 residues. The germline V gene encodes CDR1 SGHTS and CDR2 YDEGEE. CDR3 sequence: CASSARTSGRKEQYF. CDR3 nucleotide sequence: TGTGCCAGCAGCGCGCGGACTAGCGGGAGGAAGGAGCAGTACTTC. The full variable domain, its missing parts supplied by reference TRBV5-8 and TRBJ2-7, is EAGVTQSPTHLIKTRGQQATLRCSPISGHTSVYWYQQALGLGLQFLLWYDEGEERNRGNFPPRFSGRQFPNYSSELNVNALELEDSALYLCASSARTSGRKEQYFGPGTRLTVT.

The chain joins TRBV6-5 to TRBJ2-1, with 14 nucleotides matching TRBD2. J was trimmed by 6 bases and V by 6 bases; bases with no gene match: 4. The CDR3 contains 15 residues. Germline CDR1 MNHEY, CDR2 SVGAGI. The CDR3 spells CASSRLAGGSNEQFF. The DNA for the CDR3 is TGTGCCAGCAGCAGACTAGCGGGAGGGTCCAATGAGCAGTTCTTC.

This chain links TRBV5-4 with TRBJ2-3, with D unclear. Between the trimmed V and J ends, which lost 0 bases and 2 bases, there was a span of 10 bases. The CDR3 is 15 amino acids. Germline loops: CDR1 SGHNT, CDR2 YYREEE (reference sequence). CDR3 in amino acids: CASSLVGGNTDTQYF. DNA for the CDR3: TGTGCCAGCAGCTTGGTAGGTGGGAACACAGATACGCAGTATTTT. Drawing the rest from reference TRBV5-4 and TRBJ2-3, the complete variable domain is ETGVTQSPTHLIKTRGQQVTLRCSSQSGHNTVSWYQQALGQGPQFIFQYYREEENGRGNFPPRFSGLQFPNYSSELNVNALELDDSALYLCASSLVGGNTDTQYFGPGTRLTVL.

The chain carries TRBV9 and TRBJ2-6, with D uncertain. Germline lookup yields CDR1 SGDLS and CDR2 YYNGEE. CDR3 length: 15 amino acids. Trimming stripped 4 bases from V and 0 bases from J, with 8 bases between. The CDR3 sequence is CASSPRFSGANVLTF. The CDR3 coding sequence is TGTGCCAGCAGCCCGAGATTCTCTGGGGCCAACGTCCTGACTTTC.

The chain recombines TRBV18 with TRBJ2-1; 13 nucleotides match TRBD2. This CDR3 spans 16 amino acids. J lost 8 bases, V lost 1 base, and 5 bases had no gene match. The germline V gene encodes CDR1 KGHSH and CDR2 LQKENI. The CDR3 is CASSPRLAGGSDEQFF. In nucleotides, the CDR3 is TGTGCCAGCTCACCACGACTAGCGGGAGGAAGCGATGAGCAGTTCTTC.

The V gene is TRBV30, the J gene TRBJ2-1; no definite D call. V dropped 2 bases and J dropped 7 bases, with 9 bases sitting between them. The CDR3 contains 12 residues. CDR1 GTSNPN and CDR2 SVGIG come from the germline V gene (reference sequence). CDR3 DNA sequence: TGTGCCTGGAGTTCCCCTTTTAATGAGCAGTTCTTC. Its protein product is CAWSSPFNEQFF.

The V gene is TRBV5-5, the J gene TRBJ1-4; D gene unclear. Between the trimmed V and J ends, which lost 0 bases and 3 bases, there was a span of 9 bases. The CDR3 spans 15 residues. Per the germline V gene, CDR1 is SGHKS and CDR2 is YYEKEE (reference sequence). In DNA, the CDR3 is TGTGCCAGCAGCTTGGTGATGAGGTCTAATGAAAAACTGTTTTTT. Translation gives CASSLVMRSNEKLFF.

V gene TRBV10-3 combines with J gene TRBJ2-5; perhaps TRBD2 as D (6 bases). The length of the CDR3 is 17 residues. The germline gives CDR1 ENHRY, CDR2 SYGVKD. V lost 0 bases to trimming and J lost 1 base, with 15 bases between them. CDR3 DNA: TGTGCCATCAGTGAGTCTCGCGGGGTAGTGGCCCAAGAGACCCAGTACTTC. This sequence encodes CAISESRGVVAQETQYF.

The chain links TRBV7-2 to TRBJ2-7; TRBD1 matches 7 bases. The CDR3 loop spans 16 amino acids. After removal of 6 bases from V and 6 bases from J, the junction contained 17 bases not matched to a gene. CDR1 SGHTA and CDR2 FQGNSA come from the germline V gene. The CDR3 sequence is CASSYPYDRAGGEQYF. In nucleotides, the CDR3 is TGTGCCAGCAGTTACCCGTATGACAGGGCTGGTGGCGAGCAGTACTTC.

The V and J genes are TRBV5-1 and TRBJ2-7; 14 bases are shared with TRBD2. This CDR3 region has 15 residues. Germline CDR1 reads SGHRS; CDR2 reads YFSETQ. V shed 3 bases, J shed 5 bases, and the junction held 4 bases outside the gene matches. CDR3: CASSWTSGRFDEQYF. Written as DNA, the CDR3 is TGCGCCAGCAGCTGGACTAGCGGGAGGTTCGACGAGCAGTACTTC. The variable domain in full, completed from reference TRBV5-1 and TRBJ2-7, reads KAGVTQTPRYLIKTRGQQVTLSCSPISGHRSVSWYQQTPGQGLQFLFEYFSETQRNKGNFPGRFSGRQFSNSRSEMNVSTLELGDSALYLCASSWTSGRFDEQYFGPGTRLTVT.

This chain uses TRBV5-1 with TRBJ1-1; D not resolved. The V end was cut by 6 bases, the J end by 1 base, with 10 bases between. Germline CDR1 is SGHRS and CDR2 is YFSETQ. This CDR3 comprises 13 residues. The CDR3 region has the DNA TGCGCCAGCACCCCCGGGCAGAACACTGAAGCTTTCTTT. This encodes CASTPGQNTEAFF.

The CDR3 is CASRRLFGYTF. The CDR3 DNA reads as TGTGCCAGCCGGAGGTTGTTTGGCTACACCTTC. The chain uses TRBV7-9 and TRBJ1-2; D ambiguous. CDR1 is SEHNR and CDR2 is FQNEAQ in the germline V gene (reference sequence). With 8 bases removed from V and 7 bases from J, the gap between germline ends came to 11 bases. CDR3 length equals 11 residues.

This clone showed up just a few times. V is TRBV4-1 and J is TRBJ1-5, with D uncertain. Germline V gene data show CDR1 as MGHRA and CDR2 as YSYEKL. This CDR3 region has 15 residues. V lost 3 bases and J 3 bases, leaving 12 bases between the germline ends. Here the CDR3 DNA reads TGCGCCAGCAGCCAGACGGGGTCCCCCAATCAGCCCCAGCATTTT. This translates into CASSQTGSPNQPQHF.

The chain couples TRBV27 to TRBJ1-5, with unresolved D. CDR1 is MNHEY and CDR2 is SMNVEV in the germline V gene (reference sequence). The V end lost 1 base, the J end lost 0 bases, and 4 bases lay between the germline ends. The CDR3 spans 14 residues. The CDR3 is CASSLFPSNQPQHF. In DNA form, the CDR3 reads TGTGCCAGCAGTTTATTCCCTAGCAATCAGCCCCAGCATTTT.

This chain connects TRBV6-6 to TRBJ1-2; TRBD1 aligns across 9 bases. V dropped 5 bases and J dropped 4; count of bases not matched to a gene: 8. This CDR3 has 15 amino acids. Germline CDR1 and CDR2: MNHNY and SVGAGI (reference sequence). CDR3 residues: CASSPRTGVGYGYTF. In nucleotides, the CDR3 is TGTGCCAGCAGTCCCCGGACAGGGGTCGGCTATGGCTACACCTTC.

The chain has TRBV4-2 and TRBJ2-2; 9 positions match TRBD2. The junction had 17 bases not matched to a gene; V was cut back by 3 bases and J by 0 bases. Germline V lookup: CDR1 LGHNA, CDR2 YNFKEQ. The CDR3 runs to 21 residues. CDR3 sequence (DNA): TGTGCCAGCAGCCAGGAGCTAGCGGGGTCCCTCTCATATTCGAACACCGGGGAGCTGTTTTTT. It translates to CASSQELAGSLSYSNTGELFF.

The CDR3 nucleotides are TGTGCCAGCAGCTTAGGATCGGGCTACGGGAGGGCCTACGAGCAGTACTTC. This sequence encodes CASSLGSGYGRAYEQYF. The chain employs TRBV7-2 and TRBJ2-7, with 8 positions matching TRBD2. The CDR3 runs to 17 residues. J was trimmed by 2 bases and V by 1 base; bases with no gene match: 10. The germline V gene has CDR1 SGHTA and CDR2 FQGNSA.

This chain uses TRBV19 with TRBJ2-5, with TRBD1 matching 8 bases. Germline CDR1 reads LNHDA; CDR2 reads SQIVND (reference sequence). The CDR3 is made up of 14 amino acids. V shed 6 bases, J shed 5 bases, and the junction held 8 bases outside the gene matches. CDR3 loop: CASSPRTGSETQYF. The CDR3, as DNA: TGTGCCAGTAGCCCCAGGACAGGGTCGGAGACCCAGTACTTC.

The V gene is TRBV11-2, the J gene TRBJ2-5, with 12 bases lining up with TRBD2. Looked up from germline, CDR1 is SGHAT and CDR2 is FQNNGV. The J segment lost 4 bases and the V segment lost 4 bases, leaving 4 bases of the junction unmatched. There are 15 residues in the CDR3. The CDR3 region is CASSSGLAGSETQYF. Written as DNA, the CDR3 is TGTGCCAGCAGCTCGGGACTAGCGGGTTCAGAGACCCAGTACTTC. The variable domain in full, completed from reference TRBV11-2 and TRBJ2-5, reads EAGVAQSPRYKIIEKRQSVAFWCNPISGHATLYWYQQILGQGPKLLIQFQNNGVVDDSQLPKDRFSAERLKGVDSTLKIQPAKLEDSAVYLCASSSGLAGSETQYFGPGTRLLVL.

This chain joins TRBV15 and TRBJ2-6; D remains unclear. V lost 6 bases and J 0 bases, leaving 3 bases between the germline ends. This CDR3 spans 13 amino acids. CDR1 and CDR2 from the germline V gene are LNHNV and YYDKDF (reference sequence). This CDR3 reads CATRSSGANVLTF. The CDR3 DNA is TGTGCCACCAGGAGCTCTGGGGCCAACGTCCTGACTTTC.

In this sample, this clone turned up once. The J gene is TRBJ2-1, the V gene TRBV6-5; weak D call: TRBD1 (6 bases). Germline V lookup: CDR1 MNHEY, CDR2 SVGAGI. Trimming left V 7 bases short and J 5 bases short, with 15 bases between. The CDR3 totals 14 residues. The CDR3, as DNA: TGTGCCAGCACCCCAATCAGGGGTAACAATGAGCAGTTCTTC. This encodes CASTPIRGNNEQFF.

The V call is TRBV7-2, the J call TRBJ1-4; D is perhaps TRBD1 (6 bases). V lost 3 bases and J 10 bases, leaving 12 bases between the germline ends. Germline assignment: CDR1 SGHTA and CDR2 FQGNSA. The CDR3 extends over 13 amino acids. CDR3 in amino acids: CASSFSQTGKLFF. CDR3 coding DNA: TGTGCCAGCAGCTTTTCTCAGACAGGAAAACTGTTTTTT.

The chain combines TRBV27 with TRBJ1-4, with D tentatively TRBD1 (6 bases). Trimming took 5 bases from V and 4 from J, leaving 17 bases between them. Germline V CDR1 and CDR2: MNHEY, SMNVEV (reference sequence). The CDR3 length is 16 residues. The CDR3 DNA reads TGTGCCAGCAGTCCGCAGGGGTCTACGCGTAATGAAAAACTGTTTTTT. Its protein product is CASSPQGSTRNEKLFF.

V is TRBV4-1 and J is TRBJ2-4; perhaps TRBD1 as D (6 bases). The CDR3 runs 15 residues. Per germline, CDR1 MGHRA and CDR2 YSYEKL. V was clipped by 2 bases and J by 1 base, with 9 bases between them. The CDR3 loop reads CASSQLTGAKNIQYF. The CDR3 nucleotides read TGCGCCAGCAGCCAACTTACAGGGGCCAAAAACATTCAGTACTTC.